This TCR beta chain was captured by sequencing in a study of vaccination and CD4 T cells after COVID-19. The wider study: Cellular stimulation was performed using overlapping spike peptides derived from SARS-CoV-2, HCoV-NL63, HCoV-OC43 and HCoV-229E.

Looked up from germline, CDR1 is SEHNR and CDR2 is FQNEAQ (reference sequence). This CDR3 spans 14 amino acids. The V end lost 5 bases, the J end lost 5 bases, and 15 bases lay between the germline ends. The treatment was: approximately 9-day PBMC culture with coronavirus spike peptide pools or control peptides (ViraFEST assay). Sequencing of the DNA from cultured CD4+ T cells was carried out with the Oncomine TCR Beta short-read assay. One entry per CDR3 protein results from TCRdb running MiXCR on the PCR reads. The sample contains 20,000 to 30,000 distinct CDR3 sequences, less than 60% of which appear only once. This clonotype was observed a handful of times. Its antigen is still unknown.

This rearrangement joins TRBV7-9 to TRBJ2-5; D tentatively fits TRBD1 or TRBD2 (6 bases each). The material sequenced was CD4+ T cells from blood, cultured in vitro, taken before SARS-CoV-2 vaccination. The TCR was taken from a human donor who received a COVID-19 vaccine. CDR3 amino acids: CASSRTAGGETQYF. In DNA, the CDR3 is TGTGCCAGCAGCCGGACAGCCGGAGGGGAGACCCAGTACTTC.